This T cell receptor beta chain was captured in a study of CD8 T cells in ankylosing spondylitis. TCRdb itself ran the 5' RACE reads through MiXCR, one entry per CDR3 protein. The table lists about 92,000 distinct CDR3 sequences, roughly 9.6% of them singletons. This clonotype occurred many times. Antigen unknown. The germline gives CDR1 MDHEN, CDR2 SYDVKM. V gave up 6 bases and J gave up 4 bases; unmatched junction bases: 11. The CDR3 length is 16 residues. Study conclusions and caveats: The study looked at matched synovial fluid samples from ankylosing spondylitis patients. Disease-linked clones were reported to be significantly enriched there.

The sequenced material came from blood, either unsorted or a sorted T cell fraction (not recorded which). The chain combines TRBV28 with TRBJ2-3, with 9 bases that match TRBD2. The TCR originated in a male donor with ankylosing spondylitis or in good health (not recorded which). The CDR3 bases are TGTGCCAGCAGCCTCAATAGCGGGGGAGTGGCAGATACGCAGTATTTT. Translated: CASSLNSGGVADTQYF.